Sequencing of this TCR beta chain was carried out in a study of blood T cell repertoires in COVID-19. Study information: Collection of acute and convalescent COVID-19 samples took place in the United States, Italy and Spain.

The CDR3 consists of 13 residues. Trimming took off 3 bases at V and 8 bases at J, with 13 bases between the two ends. The study assigned cohorts using participant-reported clinical history. TCRdb's copy holds only in-frame clones and misses some; the assay was immunoSEQ multiplex PCR. Among hundreds of thousands of clones, roughly nine tenths were seen once, and the ten largest hold approximately 8.3%. The receptor comes from a woman aged 55 to 70 who had recovered from COVID-19. The chain links TRBV12-3 or TRBV12-4 to TRBJ1-2; D unresolved. Material for sequencing was PBMCs or T cells enriched from blood (not recorded which). CDR3 sequence (DNA): TGTGCCAGCAGTTTTGGCCAACGTTCGGGCTACACCTTC. As protein: CASSFGQRSGYTF.